These 5 T cell receptor beta chains were all obtained from the same sample, sequenced in a study of tumor-infiltrating lymphocytes in primary liver carcinoma. It was unsorted whole blood that yielded blood RNA, and germline DNA was also extracted. TCR beta cDNA came from around 0.5 ug total RNA, primed with a constant-region primer. Three nested multiplex PCR rounds, a slightly modified ARM-PCR method, built the TCR beta libraries. TRBV1-TRBV30 forward primers and a C-beta reverse primer were used in the first two PCR rounds, which each ran for around 10 cycles. MiXCR, applied by TCRdb to the multiplex PCR reads, yields one record per CDR3 protein. The table lists 330,000 or so distinct CDR3 sequences, almost 65% of them singletons. The material sequenced was peripheral blood. The receptors derive from a man between 35 and 55 years old with primary liver carcinoma and hepatitis B virus infection.

As for this clonotype: Because it lacks the conserved phenylalanine or tryptophan at the end, this CDR3 is likely a read error. This chain uses TRBV11-2 with TRBJ2-4; the match to TRBD1 covers 7 bases. Germline V gives CDR1 SGHAT, CDR2 FQNNGV. The CDR3 has 14 residues. The CDR3: CAGSLGGNRKGQYL. CDR3 DNA: TGTGCCGGCAGCTTAGGGGGCAACCGCAAGGGTCAGTACTTA.

For this clonotype: One end of the junction is discordant with germline, which a read error may explain. The chain uses TRBV12-3 or TRBV12-4 and TRBJ2-7, with unresolved D. The CDR3 extends over 15 amino acids. Here the CDR3 DNA reads TGTGCAAGCAACCGATGGACGGAGAGCTCCTACGAGCAGTACTTC. Amino acid sequence: CASNRWTESSYEQYF.

The CDR3 here is CASSPSSGSCNEQFF. In DNA form, the CDR3 reads TGTGCCAGCAGCCCGTCTAGTGGTTCTTGCAATGAGCAGTTCTTC. This chain uses TRBV4-2 with TRBJ2-1; D gene unclear. Germline CDR1 LGHNA, CDR2 YNFKEQ. CDR3 length: 15 residues. The ends were cut back, 4 bases at V and 6 bases at J, with 16 bases in the middle.

Concerning this clonotype: This may come from a read error, since a much larger clone is one base off. The gene calls are TRBV4-1 and TRBJ2-2; TRBD2 matches at 14 bases. Germline CDR1 is MGHRA and CDR2 is YSYEKL. This CDR3 is built from 16 residues. V trimming: 3 bases; J trimming: 8 bases; junction bases outside the gene matches: 5. CDR3 in amino acids: CASSQATSGREGELFF. CDR3 DNA: TGCGCCAGCAGCCAGGCGACTAGCGGGAGGGAGGGGGAGCTGTTTTTT.

With regard to this clonotype: This CDR3 is missing its conserved last phenylalanine or tryptophan, likely due to a read error. This chain joins TRBV11-2 and TRBJ1-2; TRBD1 matches at 11 bases. CDR1 is SGHAT and CDR2 is FQNNGV in the germline V gene. CDR3 length equals 15 residues. Losses at the gene ends were 1 base for V and 4 bases for J; bases not matched to a gene: 2. CDR3 bases: TGTGCCAGCAGCTTAGGCGGGACAGGGGGCTATGGCTACACCTTA. Protein product: CASSLGGTGGYGYTL.